The subject of this entry is one T cell receptor (beta chain). Its recognized antigen is unknown. No much larger clonotype is one base removed from it; base qualities were not supplied. The germline V gene gives CDR1 as MNHEY and CDR2 as SVGAGI. Trimming at the junction amounts to 4 bases on V and 5 bases on J, and the germline ends lie 9 bases apart. There are 12 amino acids in the CDR3, from cysteine to phenylalanine inclusive. Only the CDR3 region is kept as DNA, spanning 36 bases read in frame from base 1. The trial excluded patients who had a history of autoimmune disease or were on systemic immunosuppression. Peripheral blood for TCR sequencing was collected from all dose cohorts at baseline, on cycle 4 day 1, and on cycle 7 day 1. Samples were obtained from an open-label, multicenter, first-in-human phase I dose-escalation trial of ivuxolimab. Adults with locally advanced or metastatic melanoma, renal cell, hepatocellular, or head and neck squamous cell carcinoma were enrolled in the trial. Before TCR sequencing, CD4+ T cells and CD8+ T cells from peripheral blood were sorted into separate populations.

Genomic DNA was isolated from the sorted cells so that the TCRbeta CDR3 region could be sequenced. The immunoSEQ Assay was used for sequencing of TCRbeta CDR3 regions. As stored in TCRdb, this immuneACCESS dataset retains in-frame rearrangements with V and J assigned. A fraction of the clones does not appear; measured against another copy, unresolved V genes explain less than half of the discrepancy, and the remainder lacks a known reason. For this sample the table gives about 79,000 clones, of which 90% to 95% were detected only once. 8.5% to 10% of the sample is taken by the ten largest. This entry belongs to a study of OX40 agonist ivuxolimab in advanced cancers. Study-wide context: Ivuxolimab was an agonistic, fully human IgG2 monoclonal antibody directed against OX40 (CD134), a costimulatory receptor. The point of sequencing TCRbeta in the periphery was to test whether ivuxolimab changed TCR sequence diversity and drove clonal T-cell expansion. Prior anti-PD-1, anti-PD-L1 or anti-CTLA-4 therapy was permitted, and checkpoint inhibitors had been received by about 37% of dose-escalation patients. Of the approximately 54 dose-escalation patients, hepatocellular carcinoma was present in about 20, melanoma in approximately 15, renal cell carcinoma in 9 and head and neck cancer in 9. The paper describes the monotherapy dose-escalation part (N = 52 patients) of the phase I trial of ivuxolimab. The dose-escalation cohort was roughly 87% male with a mean age of around 62 years, ranging from roughly 20 to 80. Intravenous ivuxolimab was administered to patients every 2 weeks at six dose levels: 0.01, 0.1, 0.3, 1.5, 3 and 10 mg/kg. Partial responses occurred in three dose-escalation patients: two with cutaneous melanoma and one with hepatocellular carcinoma.

Results and caveats for the whole study, not just this receptor: At doses from 0.1 to 3.0 mg/kg, clonal expansion was seen in both CD4+ and CD8+ blood T cells between baseline and week 6. On average, CD8+ T cells showed more expanded clones than CD4+ T cells after ivuxolimab. Low levels of normalized T-cell clonal expansion were also shown by some nonresponding patients. The antigen specificity of the peripheral T cells that underwent clonal expansion was not determined. Partial responders in the 0.1-3.0 mg/kg groups had among the lowest normalized peripheral clonal expansion, especially among CD8+ T cells.

The chain is assembled from TRBV6-5 and TRBJ2-7; the D gene cannot be resolved reliably. The sequence came from an adult with an advanced solid tumor such as melanoma, head and neck, liver or kidney cancer. Sequencing used CD4+ or CD8+ T cells sorted from blood, obtained in a trial of the OX40 agonist ivuxolimab. The CDR3: CASSSSGHEQYF. The nucleotide sequence reads TGTGCCAGCAGTTCAAGTGGCCACGAGCAGTACTTC.